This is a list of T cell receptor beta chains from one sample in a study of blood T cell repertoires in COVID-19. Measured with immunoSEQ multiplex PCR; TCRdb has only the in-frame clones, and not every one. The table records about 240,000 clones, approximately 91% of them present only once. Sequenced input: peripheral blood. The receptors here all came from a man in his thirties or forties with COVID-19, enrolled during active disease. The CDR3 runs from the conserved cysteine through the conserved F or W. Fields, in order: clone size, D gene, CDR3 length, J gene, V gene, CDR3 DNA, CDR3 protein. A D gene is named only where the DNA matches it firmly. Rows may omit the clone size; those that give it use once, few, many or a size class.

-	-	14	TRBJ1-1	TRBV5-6	TGTGCCAGCAGCTTGTACAGAATGAACACTGAAGCTTTCTTT	CASSLYRMNTEAFF
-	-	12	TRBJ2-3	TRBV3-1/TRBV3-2	TGTGCCAGCAGCTATGAGGCCAGTACGCAGTATTTT	CASSYEASTQYF
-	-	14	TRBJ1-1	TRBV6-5	TGTGCCAGCAGGGACACAGGGAGAGGGACTGAAGCTTTCTTT	CASRDTGRGTEAFF
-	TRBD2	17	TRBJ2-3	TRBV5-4	TGTGCCAGCAGCTTGGAGTCTAGCGGGGGGGCAGCAGATACGCAGTATTTT	CASSLESSGGAADTQYF
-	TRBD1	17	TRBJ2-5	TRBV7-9	TGTGCCAGCAGCTTAACTGCCACCGGGACAGGGAGGGAGACCCAGTACTTC	CASSLTATGTGRETQYF
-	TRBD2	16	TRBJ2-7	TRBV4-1	TGCGCCAGCAGCCTGGGACTAGCGGGGGGTACCTACGAGCAGTACTTC	CASSLGLAGGTYEQYF
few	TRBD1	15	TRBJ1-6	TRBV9	TGTGCCAGCAGCGTAGTGGGACAGGGTGATTCACCCCTCCACTTT	CASSVVGQGDSPLHF
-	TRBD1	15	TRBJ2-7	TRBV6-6	TGTGCCAGCAGTTACCAACAGGGGGCCACCTACGAGCAGTACTTC	CASSYQQGATYEQYF
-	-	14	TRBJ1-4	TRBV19	TGTGCCAGTATTCGAAAAGTGGGGGGTGAAAAACTGTTTTTT	CASIRKVGGEKLFF
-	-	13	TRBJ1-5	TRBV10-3	TGTGCCATCGTTGAGAGGGTCGGTCAGCCCCAGCATTTT	CAIVERVGQPQHF
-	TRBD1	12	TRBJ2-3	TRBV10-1	TGCGAAGTACAGGGGGCTACAGATACGCAGTATTTT	CEVQGATDTQYF
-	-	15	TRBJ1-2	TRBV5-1	TGCGCCAGCAGCCTGGGGAGTGTAGAGGCAGGACAAGCCACCTTC	CASSLGSVEAGQATF
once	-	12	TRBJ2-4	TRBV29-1	TGCAGCGTTCGACTAGCCAAAAACATTCAGTACTTC	CSVRLAKNIQYF
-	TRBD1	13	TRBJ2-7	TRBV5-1	TGCGCCAGTGCACCGGGACAGGGCTACGAGCAGTACTTC	CASAPGQGYEQYF
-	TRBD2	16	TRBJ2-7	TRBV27	TGTGCCAGCAGTTTCTCGGGACTAGCGGGTAACTACGAGCAGTACTTC	CASSFSGLAGNYEQYF